This TCR beta chain was sequenced for a study of T cells in Graves' hyperthyroidism and ophthalmopathy. Findings and caveats of the study: Ophthalmopathy was separated from stable hyperthyroidism by a 13 V-J model. For ophthalmopathy, model prediction preceded onset by a median around six months.

As regards this clonotype: Its antigen remains unknown.

The CDR3 regions of TCR beta were amplified from RNA transcripts. Primed by the HTBI set, a first-round RT-PCR was run on the TCR CDR3. TCRdb redid the calling of the multiplex PCR reads with MiXCR, one entry per CDR3 protein. The table lists about 530,000 distinct CDR3 sequences, about a sixth of them singletons. PBMCs were sourced from approximately 10 ml fresh peripheral blood. The sequencing sample was made of blood. The TCR was taken from a woman between 18 and 29 years old with Graves' ophthalmopathy.

The chain's CDR3 is CAWGLGSYEQYF. CDR3 sequence (DNA): TGTGCCTGGGGCTTAGGGTCCTACGAGCAGTACTTC. The rearrangement links TRBV30 to TRBJ2-7; D unclear. The CDR3 loop spans 12 amino acids. Germline V gene data show CDR1 as GTSNPN and CDR2 as SVGIG (reference sequence). The germline V and J ends were trimmed by 5 bases and 1 base, with 9 bases remaining between them. Variable domain in full (rest from reference TRBV30 and TRBJ2-7): SQTIHQWPATLVQPVGSPLSLECTVEGTSNPNLYWYRQAAGRGLQLLFYSVGIGQISSEVPQNLSASRPQDRQFILSSKKLLLSDSGFYLCAWGLGSYEQYFGPGTRLTVT.